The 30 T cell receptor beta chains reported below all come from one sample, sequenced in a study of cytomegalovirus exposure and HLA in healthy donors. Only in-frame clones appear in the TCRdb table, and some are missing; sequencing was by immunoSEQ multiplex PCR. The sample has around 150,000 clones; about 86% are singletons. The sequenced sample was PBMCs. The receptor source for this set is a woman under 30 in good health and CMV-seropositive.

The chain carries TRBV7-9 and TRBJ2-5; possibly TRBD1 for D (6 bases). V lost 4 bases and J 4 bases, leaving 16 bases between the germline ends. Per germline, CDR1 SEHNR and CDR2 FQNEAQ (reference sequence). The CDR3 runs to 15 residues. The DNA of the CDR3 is TGTGCCAGCAGCTCCCGTCCACAGGGAGTAGAGACCCAGTACTTC. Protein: CASSSRPQGVETQYF.

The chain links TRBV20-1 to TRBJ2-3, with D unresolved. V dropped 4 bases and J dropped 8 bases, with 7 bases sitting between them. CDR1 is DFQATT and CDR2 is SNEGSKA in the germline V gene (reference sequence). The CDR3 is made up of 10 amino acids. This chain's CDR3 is CSATYGTQYF. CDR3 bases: TGCAGTGCTACGTACGGTACGCAGTATTTT.

DNA for the CDR3: TGTGCCAGCAGCCCCCGACTAGCGGTATCCTACGAGCAGTACTTC. Protein: CASSPRLAVSYEQYF. This sequence joins TRBV11-2 and TRBJ2-7; 9 bases agree with TRBD2. The CDR3 contains 15 residues. Germline CDR1 reads SGHAT; CDR2 reads FQNNGV. With V trimmed by 5 bases and J by 1 base, 6 bases remained unmatched.

The CDR3 region is CASSLEPPNIQYF. The CDR3 nucleotides read TGTGCCAGCAGCTTAGAGCCCCCAAACATTCAGTACTTC. The rearrangement joins TRBV7-9 to TRBJ2-4; D gene ambiguous. V was trimmed by 1 base and J by 6 bases, leaving 7 bases between them. CDR3 length: 13 amino acids. The germline gives CDR1 SEHNR, CDR2 FQNEAQ (reference sequence).

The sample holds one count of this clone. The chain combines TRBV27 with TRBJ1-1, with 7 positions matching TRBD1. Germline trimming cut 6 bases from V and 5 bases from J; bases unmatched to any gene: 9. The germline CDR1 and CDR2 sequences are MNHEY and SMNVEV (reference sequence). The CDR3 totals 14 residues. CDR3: CASRSQGRRTEAFF. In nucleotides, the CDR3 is TGTGCCAGCAGGTCACAGGGGCGGCGGACTGAAGCTTTCTTT.

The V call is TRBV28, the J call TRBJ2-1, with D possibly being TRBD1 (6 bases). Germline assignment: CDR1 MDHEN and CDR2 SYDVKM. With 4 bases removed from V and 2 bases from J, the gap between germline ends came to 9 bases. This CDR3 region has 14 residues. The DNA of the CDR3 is TGTGCCAGCAGTTCATGGGGGCCCTACAATGAGCAGTTCTTC. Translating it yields CASSSWGPYNEQFF.

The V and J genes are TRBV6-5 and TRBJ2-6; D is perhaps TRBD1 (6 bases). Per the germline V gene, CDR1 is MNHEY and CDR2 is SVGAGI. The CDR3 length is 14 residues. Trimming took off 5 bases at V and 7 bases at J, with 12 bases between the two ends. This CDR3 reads CASSTGSRANVLTF. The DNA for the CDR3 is TGTGCCAGCAGTACAGGGTCCCGAGCCAACGTCCTGACTTTC.

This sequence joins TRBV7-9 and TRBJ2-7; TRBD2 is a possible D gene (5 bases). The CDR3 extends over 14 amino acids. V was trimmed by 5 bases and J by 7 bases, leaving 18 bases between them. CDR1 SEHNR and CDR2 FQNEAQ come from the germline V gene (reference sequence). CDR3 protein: CASSPDSRRREQYF. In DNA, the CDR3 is TGTGCCAGCAGCCCGGACTCGAGACGTCGGGAGCAGTACTTC.

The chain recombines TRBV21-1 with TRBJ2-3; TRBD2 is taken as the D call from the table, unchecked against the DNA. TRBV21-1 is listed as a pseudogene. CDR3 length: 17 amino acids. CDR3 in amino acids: CASSPRSLAGGTDTQYF. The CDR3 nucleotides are TGTGCCAGCAGCCCCCGATCGCTAGCGGGGGGTACAGATACGCAGTATTTT.

CDR3: CASSHAGTGDYEQYF. For the CDR3, the DNA is TGTGCCAGCAGCCATGCTGGGACAGGGGACTACGAGCAGTACTTC. The chain combines TRBV7-9 with TRBJ2-7; 10 bases are a match to TRBD1. The CDR3 totals 15 residues. J lost 3 bases, V lost 5 bases, and 7 bases had no gene match. Germline CDR1 and CDR2: SEHNR and FQNEAQ (reference sequence).

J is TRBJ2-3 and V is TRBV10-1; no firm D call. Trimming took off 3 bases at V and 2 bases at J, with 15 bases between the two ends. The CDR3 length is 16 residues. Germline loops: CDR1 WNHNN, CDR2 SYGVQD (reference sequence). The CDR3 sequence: CASSDNRRLLTDTQYF. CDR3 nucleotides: TGCGCCAGCAGTGATAATAGGCGACTTCTCACAGATACGCAGTATTTT.

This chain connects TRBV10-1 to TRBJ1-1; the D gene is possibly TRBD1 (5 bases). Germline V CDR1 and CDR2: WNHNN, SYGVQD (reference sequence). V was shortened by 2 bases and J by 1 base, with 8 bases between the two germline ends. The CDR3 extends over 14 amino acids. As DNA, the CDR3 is TGCGCCAGCAGTGAGCATACAGGGAACACTGAAGCTTTCTTT. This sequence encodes CASSEHTGNTEAFF.

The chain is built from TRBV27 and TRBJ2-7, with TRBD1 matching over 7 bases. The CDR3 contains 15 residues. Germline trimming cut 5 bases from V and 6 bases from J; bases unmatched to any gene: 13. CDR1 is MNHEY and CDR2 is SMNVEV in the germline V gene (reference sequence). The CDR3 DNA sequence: TGTGCCAGCAGTCGTGGGACAGCGAGGGGTCTCGAGCAGTACTTC. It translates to CASSRGTARGLEQYF.

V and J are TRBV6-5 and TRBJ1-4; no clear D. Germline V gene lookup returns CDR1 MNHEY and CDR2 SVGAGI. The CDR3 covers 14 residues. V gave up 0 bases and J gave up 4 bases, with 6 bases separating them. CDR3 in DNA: TGTGCCAGCAGTTACTCTCTTGTTAATGAAAAACTGTTTTTT. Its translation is CASSYSLVNEKLFF.

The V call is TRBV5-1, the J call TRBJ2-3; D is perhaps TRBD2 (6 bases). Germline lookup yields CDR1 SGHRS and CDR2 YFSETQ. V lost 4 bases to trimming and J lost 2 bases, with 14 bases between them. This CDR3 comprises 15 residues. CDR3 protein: CASSRRGGHTDTQYF. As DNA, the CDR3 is TGCGCCAGCAGCCGGCGGGGCGGACACACAGATACGCAGTATTTT.

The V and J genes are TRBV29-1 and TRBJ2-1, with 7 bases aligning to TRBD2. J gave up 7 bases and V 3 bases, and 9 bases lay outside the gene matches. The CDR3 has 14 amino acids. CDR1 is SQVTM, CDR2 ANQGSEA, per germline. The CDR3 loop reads CSVDERGAVNEQFF. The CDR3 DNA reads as TGCAGCGTTGACGAGCGGGGAGCAGTTAATGAGCAGTTCTTC.

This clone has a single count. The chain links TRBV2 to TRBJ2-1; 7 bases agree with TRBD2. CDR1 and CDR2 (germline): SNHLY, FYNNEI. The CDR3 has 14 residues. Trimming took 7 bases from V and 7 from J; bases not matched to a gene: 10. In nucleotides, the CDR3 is TGTGCCAGCACGGTGGAGCTAGCGGTTAATGAGCAGTTCTTC. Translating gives CASTVELAVNEQFF.

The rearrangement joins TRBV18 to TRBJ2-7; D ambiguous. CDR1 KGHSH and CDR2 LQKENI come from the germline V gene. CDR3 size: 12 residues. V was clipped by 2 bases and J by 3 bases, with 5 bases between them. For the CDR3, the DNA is TGTGCCAGCTCACCAGCCGGCTACGAGCAGTACTTC. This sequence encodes CASSPAGYEQYF.

CDR3 sequence reads: CSVWGDANEQFF. The CDR3 DNA sequence: TGCAGCGTCTGGGGGGACGCCAATGAGCAGTTCTTC. V and J are TRBV29-1 and TRBJ2-1, with D possibly matching TRBD2 (6 bases). Trimming pared 6 bases from V and 6 bases from J, leaving 12 bases between. The CDR3 has 12 amino acids. Germline-derived CDR1 and CDR2 are SQVTM and ANQGSEA.

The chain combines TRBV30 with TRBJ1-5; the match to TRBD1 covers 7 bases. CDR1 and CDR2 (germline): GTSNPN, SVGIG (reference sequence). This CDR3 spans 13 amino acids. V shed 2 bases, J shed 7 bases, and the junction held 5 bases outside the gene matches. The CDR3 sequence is CAWSRQGRQPQHF. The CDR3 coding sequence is TGTGCCTGGAGTCGACAGGGACGACAGCCCCAGCATTTT.

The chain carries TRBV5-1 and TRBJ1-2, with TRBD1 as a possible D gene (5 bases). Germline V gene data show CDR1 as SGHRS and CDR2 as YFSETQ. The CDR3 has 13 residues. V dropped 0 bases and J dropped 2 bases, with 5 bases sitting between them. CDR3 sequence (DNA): TGCGCCAGCAGCTTGGCAGGGAACTATGGCTACACCTTC. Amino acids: CASSLAGNYGYTF.

The CDR3, as DNA: TGTGCCACAACCAGCCAGGGGATTGGGAATCAGCCCCAGCATTTT. Translation: CATTSQGIGNQPQHF. The chain is built from TRBV19 and TRBJ1-5; tentative D call: TRBD1 (6 bases). The germline V gene has CDR1 LNHDA and CDR2 SQIVND (reference sequence). This CDR3 has 15 amino acids. V was shortened by 10 bases and J by 4 bases, with 20 bases between the two germline ends.

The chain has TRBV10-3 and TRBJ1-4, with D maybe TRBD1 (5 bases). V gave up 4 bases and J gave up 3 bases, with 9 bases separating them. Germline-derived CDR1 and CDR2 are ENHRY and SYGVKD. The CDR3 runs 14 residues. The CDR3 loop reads CAISGGDSNEKLFF. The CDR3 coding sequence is TGTGCCATCAGTGGGGGGGACTCTAATGAAAAACTGTTTTTT.

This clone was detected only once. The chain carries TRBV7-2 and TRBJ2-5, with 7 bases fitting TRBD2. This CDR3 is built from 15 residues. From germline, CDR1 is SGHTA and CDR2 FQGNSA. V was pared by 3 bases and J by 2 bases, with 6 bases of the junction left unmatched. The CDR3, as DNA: TGTGCCAGCAGCTTCTCGGGGGGAAATCAAGAGACCCAGTACTTC. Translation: CASSFSGGNQETQYF.

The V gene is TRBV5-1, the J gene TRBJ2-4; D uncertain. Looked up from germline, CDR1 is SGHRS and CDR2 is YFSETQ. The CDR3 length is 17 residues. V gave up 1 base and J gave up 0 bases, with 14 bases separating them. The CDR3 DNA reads TGCGCCAGCAGCTTGAACGTCGGGTTTCTAGCCAAAAACATTCAGTACTTC. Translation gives CASSLNVGFLAKNIQYF. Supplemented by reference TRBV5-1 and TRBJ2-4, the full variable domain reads KAGVTQTPRYLIKTRGQQVTLSCSPISGHRSVSWYQQTPGQGLQFLFEYFSETQRNKGNFPGRFSGRQFSNSRSEMNVSTLELGDSALYLCASSLNVGFLAKNIQYFGAGTRLSVL.

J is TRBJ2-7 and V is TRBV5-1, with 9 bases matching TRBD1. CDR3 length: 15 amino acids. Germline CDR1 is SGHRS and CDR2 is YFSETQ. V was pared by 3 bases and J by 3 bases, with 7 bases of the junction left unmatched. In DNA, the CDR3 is TGCGCCAGCAGCTGGGCCGGGACAGGGCACTACGAGCAGTACTTC. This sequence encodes CASSWAGTGHYEQYF. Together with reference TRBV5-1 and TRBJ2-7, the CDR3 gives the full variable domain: KAGVTQTPRYLIKTRGQQVTLSCSPISGHRSVSWYQQTPGQGLQFLFEYFSETQRNKGNFPGRFSGRQFSNSRSEMNVSTLELGDSALYLCASSWAGTGHYEQYFGPGTRLTVT.

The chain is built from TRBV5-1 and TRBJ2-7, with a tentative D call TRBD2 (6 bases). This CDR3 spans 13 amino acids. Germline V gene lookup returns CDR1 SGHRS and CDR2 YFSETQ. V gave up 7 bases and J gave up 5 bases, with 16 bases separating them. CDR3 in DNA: TGCGCCAGCGGACCCACGGGGGAACACGAGCAGTACTTC. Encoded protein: CASGPTGEHEQYF.

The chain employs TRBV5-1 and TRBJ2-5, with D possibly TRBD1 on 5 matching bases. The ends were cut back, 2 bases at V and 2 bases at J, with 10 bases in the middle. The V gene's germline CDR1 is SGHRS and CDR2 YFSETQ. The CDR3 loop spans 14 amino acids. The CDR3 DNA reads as TGCGCCAGCAGCTTTCCAGGGCGTCAAGAGACCCAGTACTTC. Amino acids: CASSFPGRQETQYF.

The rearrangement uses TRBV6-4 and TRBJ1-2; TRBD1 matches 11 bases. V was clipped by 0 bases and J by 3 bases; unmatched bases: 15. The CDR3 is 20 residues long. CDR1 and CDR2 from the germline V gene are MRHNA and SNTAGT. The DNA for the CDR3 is TGTGCCAGCAGTGACTCGGGTACAACAGGACAGGGGGCGAGTTACTATGGCTACACCTTC. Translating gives CASSDSGTTGQGASYYGYTF.

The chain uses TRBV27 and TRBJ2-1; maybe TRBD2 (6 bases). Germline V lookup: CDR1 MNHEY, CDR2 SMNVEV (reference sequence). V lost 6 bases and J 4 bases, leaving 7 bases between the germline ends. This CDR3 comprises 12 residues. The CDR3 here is CASSGGYNEQFF. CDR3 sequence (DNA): TGTGCCAGCAGCGGGGGTTACAATGAGCAGTTCTTC.